The 30 T cell receptor beta chains below were found in one sample sequenced in a study of sequential checkpoint blockade in melanoma. Some clones are missing from TCRdb's copy, which holds only in-frame ones; the method was immunoSEQ multiplex PCR. The sample holds 40,000 or so clones, roughly 85% seen once. As for treatment: randomized to nivolumab then ipilimumab (arm A) or the reverse (arm B). Here the sequenced sample was CD8+ T cells sorted from blood (inferred from file names), taken from a patient given nivolumab and ipilimumab in sequence. The source is a human donor with melanoma.

The J gene is TRBJ2-1, the V gene TRBV11-2, with 8 bases fitting TRBD1. J gave up 8 bases and V 1 base, and 4 bases lay outside the gene matches. Germline lookup yields CDR1 SGHAT and CDR2 FQNNGV. The CDR3 totals 14 residues. The CDR3 DNA reads as TGTGCCAGCAGCTTAGCTCAGGGGGCCCATGAGCAGTTCTTC. The encoded protein is CASSLAQGAHEQFF.

This clone has just one count. This rearrangement joins TRBV29-1 to TRBJ2-4; TRBD1 aligns across 10 bases. CDR3 length: 14 amino acids. V was pared by 6 bases and J by 9 bases, with 11 bases of the junction left unmatched. Germline V gene sequence: CDR1 SQVTM, CDR2 ANQGSEA. The DNA of the CDR3 is TGCAGCGTGGCCGGGACAGGGGATTCTGCCATTCAGTACTTC. This gives the protein CSVAGTGDSAIQYF.

In its sample, this clone was seen once. The chain combines TRBV7-8 with TRBJ1-1, with 8 nucleotides matching TRBD1. The CDR3 is 15 residues long. In germline, CDR1 is SGHVS, CDR2 FQNEAQ. J gave up 4 bases and V 1 base, and 5 bases lay outside the gene matches. The CDR3 nucleotides read TGTGCCAGCAGCTTAGTTCAGGGGGCTTTCACTGAAGCTTTCTTT. The encoded protein is CASSLVQGAFTEAFF.

This chain links TRBV5-8 with TRBJ2-5; TRBD1 matches 10 bases. V dropped 2 bases and J dropped 4; count of bases not matched to a gene: 2. The V gene's germline CDR1 is SGHTS and CDR2 YDEGEE. This CDR3 spans 14 amino acids. The CDR3, as DNA: TGTGCCAGCAGCTTAGGGACAGGGGCAGAGACCCAGTACTTC. Its protein is CASSLGTGAETQYF.

The chain joins TRBV14 to TRBJ2-1; TRBD2 matches at 9 bases. The germline V gene has CDR1 SGHDN and CDR2 FVKESK. The CDR3 contains 15 residues. V lost 4 bases, J lost 4 bases, and 5 bases stayed unmatched. CDR3 DNA sequence: TGTGCCAGCAGCCCCTTTAGCGGGGGATACAATGAGCAGTTCTTC. This encodes CASSPFSGGYNEQFF.

This clone was detected only a few times. The CDR3 nucleotides are TGTGCCAGTAGTATAGGCGGGGGAGCTGAAGCTTTCTTT. Translation: CASSIGGGAEAFF. The V and J genes are TRBV19 and TRBJ1-1; possibly TRBD1 for D (5 bases). Germline V CDR1 and CDR2: LNHDA, SQIVND (reference sequence). The CDR3 extends over 13 amino acids. V dropped 1 base and J dropped 6 bases, with 9 bases sitting between them.

The rearrangement links TRBV19 to TRBJ1-4; 9 nucleotides line up with TRBD1. Losses at the gene ends were 7 bases for V and 8 bases for J; bases not matched to a gene: 8. Germline V gene data show CDR1 as LNHDA and CDR2 as SQIVND (reference sequence). CDR3 length equals 14 residues. The CDR3 here is CASTDGQGWEKLFF. Written as DNA, the CDR3 is TGTGCCAGTACCGACGGACAGGGGTGGGAAAAACTGTTTTTT.

The V call is TRBV7-2, the J call TRBJ2-1; a possible D gene is TRBD2 (5 bases). The CDR3 length is 15 residues. V shed 0 bases and J shed 7 bases, with 13 bases lying between them. The V gene's germline CDR1 is SGHTA and CDR2 FQGNSA. CDR3 coding DNA: TGTGCCAGCAGCTTAGCGGGCGGAACGGGGAATGAGCAGTTCTTC. It is translated as CASSLAGGTGNEQFF.

The chain combines TRBV19 with TRBJ2-1, with 11 bases that match TRBD2. Germline V gene sequence: CDR1 LNHDA, CDR2 SQIVND (reference sequence). Trimming cost V 6 bases and J 0 bases; bases outside gene matches: 7. The CDR3 loop spans 17 amino acids. The CDR3 is CASRTSGSFNSYNEQFF. The DNA for the CDR3 is TGTGCCAGTAGAACTAGCGGGAGTTTTAACTCCTACAATGAGCAGTTCTTC.

The CDR3 DNA reads as TGTGCCAGCAGCTTAGTTGGATCGGGTTCCACTGAAGCTTTCTTT. It yields the protein CASSLVGSGSTEAFF. The V call is TRBV7-9, the J call TRBJ1-1; D call uncertain. Per germline, CDR1 SEHNR and CDR2 FQNEAQ (reference sequence). The CDR3 extends over 15 amino acids. Trimming removed 1 base at V and 4 bases at J, with 13 bases between.

The chain recombines TRBV7-3 with TRBJ2-1; 10 bases line up with TRBD2. The CDR3 consists of 15 residues. The J segment lost 6 bases and the V segment lost 2 bases, leaving 4 bases of the junction unmatched. Germline CDR1 is SGHTA and CDR2 is FQGTGA. The CDR3 DNA follows: TGTGCCAGCAGCTTACTAGCGGGAGTTTTCAATGAGCAGTTCTTC. It is translated as CASSLLAGVFNEQFF.

V usage is TRBV6-4 and J usage is TRBJ1-1; possibly TRBD1 for D (6 bases). Germline CDR1 is MRHNA and CDR2 is SNTAGT. The CDR3 length is 13 residues. The V and J ends lost 6 bases and 3 bases respectively, with 11 bases between them. The CDR3 bases are TGTGCCAGCAGACAGGGCAGGGACACTGAAGCTTTCTTT. It translates to CASRQGRDTEAFF.

Here the CDR3 DNA reads TGTGCCAGTAGTCCATGGACTTTGTCCTACAATGAGCAGTTCTTC. It specifies CASSPWTLSYNEQFF. The chain joins TRBV19 to TRBJ2-1, with a possible D match to TRBD2 (5 bases). The CDR3 covers 15 residues. Trimming left V 5 bases short and J 1 base short, with 12 bases between. CDR1 and CDR2 (germline): LNHDA, SQIVND (reference sequence).

V and J are TRBV19 and TRBJ1-1; D may be TRBD1 (6 bases). The V end lost 1 base, the J end lost 11 bases, and 23 bases lay between the germline ends. CDR3 length equals 16 residues. The germline gives CDR1 LNHDA, CDR2 SQIVND (reference sequence). The CDR3 loop reads CASSIGTRGLTLSAFF. As DNA, the CDR3 is TGTGCCAGTAGTATAGGAACCAGGGGATTAACACTGAGTGCTTTCTTT.

A single count supports this clone. V is TRBV18 and J is TRBJ2-3, with TRBD2 matching 8 bases. Germline CDR1 and CDR2: KGHSH and LQKENI. V shed 4 bases and J 1 base; nucleotides not matched to a gene: 4. This CDR3 spans 15 amino acids. DNA for the CDR3: TGTGCCAGCTCACAGATCGGGGGGGGCACAGATACGCAGTATTTT. Residues: CASSQIGGGTDTQYF.

The chain employs TRBV28 and TRBJ2-7; 8 nucleotides line up with TRBD1. Germline V gene sequence: CDR1 MDHEN, CDR2 SYDVKM. V dropped 6 bases and J dropped 5; count of bases not matched to a gene: 12. The CDR3 sequence is 15 residues long. CDR3 sequence reads: CASSPDREFVNEQYV. CDR3 nucleotide sequence: TGTGCCAGCAGCCCGGACAGGGAGTTTGTCAACGAGCAGTACGTC.

This clone was counted only a few times. In DNA form, the CDR3 reads TGTGCCAGCAGTGGGAGCGGGAGCCTTTCTACGCAGTATTTT. This gives the protein CASSGSGSLSTQYF. The chain has TRBV6-1 and TRBJ2-3, with 8 bases matching TRBD2. This CDR3 region has 14 residues. V shed 4 bases, J shed 8 bases, and the junction held 8 bases outside the gene matches. Germline V gives CDR1 MNHNS, CDR2 SASEGT.

V and J are TRBV19 and TRBJ2-1; D is perhaps TRBD2 (5 bases). The CDR3 has 15 amino acids. The V gene lost 2 bases and the J gene lost 7 bases, with 15 bases spanning the gap. Germline V gives CDR1 LNHDA, CDR2 SQIVND (reference sequence). CDR3 sequence reads: CASSIWGRSGNEQFF. DNA of the CDR3: TGTGCCAGTAGTATATGGGGTCGGTCGGGGAATGAGCAGTTCTTC.

This chain joins TRBV7-9 and TRBJ2-7, with D possibly being TRBD1 (6 bases). The germline CDR1 and CDR2 sequences are SEHNR and FQNEAQ (reference sequence). This CDR3 is 17 amino acids long. Trimming pared 0 bases from V and 2 bases from J, leaving 17 bases between. The CDR3 sequence is CASSLAVGAWGTYEQYV. DNA for the CDR3: TGTGCCAGCAGCTTAGCGGTGGGGGCCTGGGGGACCTACGAGCAGTACGTC.

The chain recombines TRBV5-6 with TRBJ2-3; D might be TRBD2 (5 bases). V gave up 4 bases and J gave up 2 bases, with 14 bases separating them. The CDR3 spans 15 residues. In germline, CDR1 is SGHDT, CDR2 YYEEEE. The CDR3 sequence is CASSPERQFTDTQYF. In nucleotides, the CDR3 is TGTGCCAGCAGCCCAGAGCGGCAATTCACAGATACGCAGTATTTT.

This rearrangement joins TRBV19 to TRBJ2-7; D gene ambiguous. V was cut by 6 bases and J by 4 bases, with 19 bases left in between. This CDR3 region has 15 residues. CDR1 is LNHDA, CDR2 SQIVND, per germline (reference sequence). The CDR3 sequence: CASSGVSGWRYEQYF. The CDR3 DNA reads as TGTGCCAGTAGCGGTGTTTCCGGCTGGAGATACGAGCAGTACTTC.

V is TRBV10-3 and J is TRBJ2-7; 7 nucleotides align to TRBD1. CDR3 length: 14 residues. Germline loops: CDR1 ENHRY, CDR2 SYGVKD. Trimming cost V 3 bases and J 5 bases; bases outside gene matches: 7. This CDR3 reads CAISEQGRIHEQYF. Written as DNA, the CDR3 is TGTGCCATCAGTGAACAGGGGCGAATCCACGAGCAGTACTTC.

The V gene is TRBV28, the J gene TRBJ2-7; 7 bases are a match to TRBD1. Germline assignment: CDR1 MDHEN and CDR2 SYDVKM. J lost 5 bases, V lost 6 bases, and 10 bases had no gene match. The CDR3 totals 14 residues. The CDR3 protein is CASSPDRVSHEQYF. The CDR3 nucleotides are TGTGCCAGCAGCCCCGACAGGGTTTCCCACGAGCAGTACTTC.

This sequence joins TRBV9 and TRBJ2-1; no clear D gene. Germline loops: CDR1 SGDLS, CDR2 YYNGEE. The length of the CDR3 is 16 residues. The ends were cut back, 3 bases at V and 0 bases at J, with 13 bases in the middle. The CDR3 DNA is TGTGCCAGCAGCGACTTCCTTTCGGGCTCCTACAATGAGCAGTTCTTC. Amino acids: CASSDFLSGSYNEQFF.

The chain uses TRBV5-6 and TRBJ2-7; no reliable D call. The CDR3 is 11 residues long. V lost 0 bases and J 7 bases, leaving 5 bases between the germline ends. Germline assignment: CDR1 SGHDT and CDR2 YYEEEE. The CDR3 reads CASSLGQEQYF. The CDR3 coding sequence is TGTGCCAGCAGCTTGGGGCAGGAGCAGTACTTC. Variable domain in full (rest from reference TRBV5-6 and TRBJ2-7): DAGVTQSPTHLIKTRGQQVTLRCSPKSGHDTVSWYQQALGQGPQFIFQYYEEEERQRGNFPDRFSGHQFPNYSSELNVNALLLGDSALYLCASSLGQEQYFGPGTRLTVT.

This clone was seen a few times. The chain is built from TRBV5-6 and TRBJ2-7, with D possibly TRBD1 on 6 matching bases. The germline V and J ends were trimmed by 4 bases and 4 bases, with 9 bases remaining between them. The V gene's germline CDR1 is SGHDT and CDR2 YYEEEE. The CDR3 loop spans 12 amino acids. CDR3 sequence reads: CASSTQGYEQYF. The CDR3 DNA reads as TGTGCCAGCAGCACACAGGGATACGAGCAGTACTTC.

The V and J genes are TRBV5-1 and TRBJ2-7, with TRBD2 as a possible D gene (6 bases). The CDR3 extends over 17 amino acids. The ends were cut back, 2 bases at V and 0 bases at J, with 18 bases in the middle. The germline V gene encodes CDR1 SGHRS and CDR2 YFSETQ. CDR3 in DNA: TGCGCCAGCAGCTTCGGGGCGGTAGCGGTTAGCTCCTACGAGCAGTACTTC. It translates to CASSFGAVAVSSYEQYF. The complete variable domain, with remaining parts taken from reference TRBV5-1 and TRBJ2-7, reads KAGVTQTPRYLIKTRGQQVTLSCSPISGHRSVSWYQQTPGQGLQFLFEYFSETQRNKGNFPGRFSGRQFSNSRSEMNVSTLELGDSALYLCASSFGAVAVSSYEQYFGPGTRLTVT.

V usage is TRBV10-3 and J usage is TRBJ1-2; D is perhaps TRBD1 (5 bases). CDR1 and CDR2 (germline): ENHRY, SYGVKD. This CDR3 comprises 11 residues. V was clipped by 8 bases and J by 5 bases, with 9 bases between them. CDR3 DNA sequence: TGTGCCATCTGGGGGAGGTATGGCTACACCTTC. Its protein product is CAIWGRYGYTF.

Turning to this clone: At one end, the junction sequence differs from germline, possibly due to a read error. The gene calls are TRBV16 and TRBJ2-7, with 7 nucleotides matching TRBD2. Germline CDR1 and CDR2: KGHSY and FQNENV. CDR3 size: 14 residues. The CDR3 DNA reads as TGTGCCAGCAGCCAATCGGGAGGGCCCTACGAGCAGCACTTC. Translated: CASSQSGGPYEQHF.

The genes are TRBV6-5 and TRBJ2-7, with 7 bases fitting TRBD1. There are 13 residues in the CDR3. Germline V gives CDR1 MNHEY, CDR2 SVGAGI. Unmatched junction bases numbered 7, after V lost 5 bases and J lost 6 bases. The CDR3 sequence: CASSPGTVVEQYF. CDR3 in DNA: TGTGCCAGCAGTCCCGGGACAGTTGTCGAGCAGTACTTC.